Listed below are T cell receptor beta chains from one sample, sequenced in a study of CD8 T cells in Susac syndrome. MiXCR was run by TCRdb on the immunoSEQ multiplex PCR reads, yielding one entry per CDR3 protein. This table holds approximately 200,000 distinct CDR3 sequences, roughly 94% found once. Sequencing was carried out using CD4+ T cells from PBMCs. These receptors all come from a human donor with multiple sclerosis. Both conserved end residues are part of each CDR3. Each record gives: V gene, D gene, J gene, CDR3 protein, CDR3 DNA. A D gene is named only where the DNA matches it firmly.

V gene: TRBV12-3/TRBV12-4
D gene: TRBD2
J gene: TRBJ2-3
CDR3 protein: CASSLARGGILGTDTQYF
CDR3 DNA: TGTGCCAGCAGTTTGGCCCGGGGGGGTATTTTGGGCACAGATACGCAGTATTTT

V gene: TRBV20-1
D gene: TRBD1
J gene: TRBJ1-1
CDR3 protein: CSAFIQGRTNTEAFF
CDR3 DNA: TGCAGTGCTTTCATACAGGGGCGAACGAACACTGAAGCTTTCTTT

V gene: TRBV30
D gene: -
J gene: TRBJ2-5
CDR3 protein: CAWSLGGAETQYF
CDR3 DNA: TGTGCCTGGAGTTTGGGGGGCGCGGAGACCCAGTACTTC

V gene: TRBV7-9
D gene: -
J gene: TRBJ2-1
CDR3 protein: CASSFGGLGNEQFF
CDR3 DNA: TGTGCCAGCAGCTTCGGGGGCCTCGGCAATGAGCAGTTCTTC

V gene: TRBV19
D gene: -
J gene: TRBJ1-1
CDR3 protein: CASSQGLSNTEAFF
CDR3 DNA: TGTGCCAGTAGTCAGGGGCTGTCGAACACTGAAGCTTTCTTT

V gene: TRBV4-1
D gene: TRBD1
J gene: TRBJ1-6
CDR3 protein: CASSQVPGGQGFSPLHF
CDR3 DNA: TGCGCCAGCAGCCAAGTTCCCGGGGGACAGGGGTTTTCACCCCTCCACTTT

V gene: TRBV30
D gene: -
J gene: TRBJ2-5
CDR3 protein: CAWSTANAQGTQYF
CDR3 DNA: TGTGCCTGGAGTACGGCAAACGCTCAAGGGACCCAGTACTTC

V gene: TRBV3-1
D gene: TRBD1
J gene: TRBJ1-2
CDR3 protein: CASSQVRQGAGGYTF
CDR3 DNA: TGTGCCAGCAGCCAAGTACGGCAGGGGGCCGGTGGCTACACCTTC

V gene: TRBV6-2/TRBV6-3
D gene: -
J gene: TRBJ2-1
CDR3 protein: CASSSATSRRYNEQFF
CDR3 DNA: TGTGCCAGCAGTTCCGCTACTAGCCGACGGTACAATGAGCAGTTCTTC

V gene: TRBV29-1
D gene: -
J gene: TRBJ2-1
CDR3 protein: CSVWQGTYNEQFF
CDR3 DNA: TGCAGCGTTTGGCAGGGCACCTACAATGAGCAGTTCTTC

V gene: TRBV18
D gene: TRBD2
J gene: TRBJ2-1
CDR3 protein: CASSPQTSGGDEQFF
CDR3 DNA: TGTGCCAGCTCACCACAAACTAGCGGGGGGGATGAGCAGTTCTTC

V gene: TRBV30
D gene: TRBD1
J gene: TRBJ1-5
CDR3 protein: CAWRLTGTGNQPQHF
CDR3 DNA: TGTGCCTGGAGGTTAACGGGGACAGGCAATCAGCCCCAGCATTTT